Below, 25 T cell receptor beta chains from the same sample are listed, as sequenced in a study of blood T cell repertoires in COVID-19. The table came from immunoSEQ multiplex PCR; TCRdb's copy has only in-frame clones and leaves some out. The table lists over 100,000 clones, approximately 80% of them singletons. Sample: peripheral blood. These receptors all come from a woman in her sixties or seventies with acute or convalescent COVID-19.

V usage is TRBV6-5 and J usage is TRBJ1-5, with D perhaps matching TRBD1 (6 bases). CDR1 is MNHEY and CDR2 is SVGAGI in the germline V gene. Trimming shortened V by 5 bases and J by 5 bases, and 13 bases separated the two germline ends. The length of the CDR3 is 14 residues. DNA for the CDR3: TGTGCCAGCAGTCAGAACAGGGCGGATCAGCCCCAGCATTTT. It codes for CASSQNRADQPQHF.

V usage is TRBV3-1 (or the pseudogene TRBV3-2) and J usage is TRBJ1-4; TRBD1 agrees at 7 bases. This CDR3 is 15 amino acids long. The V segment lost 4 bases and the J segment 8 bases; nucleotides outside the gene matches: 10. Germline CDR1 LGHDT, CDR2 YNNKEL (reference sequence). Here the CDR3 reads CASSLGTAAGEKLFF. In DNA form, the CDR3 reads TGTGCCAGCAGCCTTGGGACAGCCGCGGGGGAAAAACTGTTTTTT.

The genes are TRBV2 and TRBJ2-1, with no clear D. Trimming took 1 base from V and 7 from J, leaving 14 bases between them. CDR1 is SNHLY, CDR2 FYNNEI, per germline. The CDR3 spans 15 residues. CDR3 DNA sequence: TGTGCCAGCAGTGAAGGGGCTCTCCGAAAGAATGAGCAGTTCTTC. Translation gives CASSEGALRKNEQFF. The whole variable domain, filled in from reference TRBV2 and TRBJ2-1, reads EPEVTQTPSHQVTQMGQEVILRCVPISNHLYFYWYRQILGQKVEFLVSFYNNEISEKSEIFDDQFSVERPDGSNFTLKIRSTKLEDSAMYFCASSEGALRKNEQFFGPGTRLTVL.

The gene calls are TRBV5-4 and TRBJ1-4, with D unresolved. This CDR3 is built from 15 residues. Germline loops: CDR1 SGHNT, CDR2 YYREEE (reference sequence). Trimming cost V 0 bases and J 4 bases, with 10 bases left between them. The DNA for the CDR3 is TGTGCCAGCAGCTTGGGCCTAGGAGATAATGAAAAACTGTTTTTT. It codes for CASSLGLGDNEKLFF.

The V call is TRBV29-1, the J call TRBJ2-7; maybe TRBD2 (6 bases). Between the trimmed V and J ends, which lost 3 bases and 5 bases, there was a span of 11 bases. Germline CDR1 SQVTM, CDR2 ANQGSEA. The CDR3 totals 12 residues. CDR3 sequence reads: CSVERGPNEQYF. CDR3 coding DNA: TGCAGCGTTGAGCGGGGCCCCAACGAGCAGTACTTC.

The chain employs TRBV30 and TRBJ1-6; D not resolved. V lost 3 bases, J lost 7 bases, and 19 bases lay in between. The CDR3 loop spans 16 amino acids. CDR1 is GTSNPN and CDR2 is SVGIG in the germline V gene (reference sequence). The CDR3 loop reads CAWRTTNFAWNSPLHF. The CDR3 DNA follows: TGTGCCTGGAGAACTACCAACTTCGCGTGGAATTCACCCCTCCACTTT.

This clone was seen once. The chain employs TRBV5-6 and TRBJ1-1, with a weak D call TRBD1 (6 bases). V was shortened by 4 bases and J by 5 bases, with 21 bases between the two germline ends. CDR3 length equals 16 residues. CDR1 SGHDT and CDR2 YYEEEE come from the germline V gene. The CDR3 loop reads CASSVFPPGVVTEAFF. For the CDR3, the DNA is TGTGCCAGCAGCGTGTTCCCCCCAGGGGTTGTTACTGAAGCTTTCTTT.

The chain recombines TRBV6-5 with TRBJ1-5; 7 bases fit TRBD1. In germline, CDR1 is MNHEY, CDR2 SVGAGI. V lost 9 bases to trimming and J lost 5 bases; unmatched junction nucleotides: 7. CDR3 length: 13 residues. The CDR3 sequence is CASRTGPYQPQHF. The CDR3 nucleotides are TGTGCCAGTCGGACAGGACCCTATCAGCCCCAGCATTTT.

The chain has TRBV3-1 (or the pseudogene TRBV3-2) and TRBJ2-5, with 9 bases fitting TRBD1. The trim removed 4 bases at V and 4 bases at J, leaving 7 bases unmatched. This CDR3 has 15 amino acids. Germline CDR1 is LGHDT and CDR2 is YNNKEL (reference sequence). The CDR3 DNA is TGTGCCAGCAGCCCCGGGACAGGGAGGGTAGAGACCCAGTACTTC. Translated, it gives CASSPGTGRVETQYF.

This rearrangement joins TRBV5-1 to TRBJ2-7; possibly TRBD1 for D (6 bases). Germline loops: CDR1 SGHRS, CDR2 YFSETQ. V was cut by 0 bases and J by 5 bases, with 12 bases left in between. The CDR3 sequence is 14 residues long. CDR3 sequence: CASSLVNRVHEQYF. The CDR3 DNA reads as TGCGCCAGCAGCTTGGTAAACAGGGTCCACGAGCAGTACTTC.

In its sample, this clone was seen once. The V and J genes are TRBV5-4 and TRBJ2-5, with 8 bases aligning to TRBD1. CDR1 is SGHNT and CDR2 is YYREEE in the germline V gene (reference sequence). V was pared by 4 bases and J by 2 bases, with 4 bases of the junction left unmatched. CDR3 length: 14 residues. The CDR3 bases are TGTGCCAGCAGCGGAACAGGGGGGCAAGAGACCCAGTACTTC. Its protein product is CASSGTGGQETQYF.

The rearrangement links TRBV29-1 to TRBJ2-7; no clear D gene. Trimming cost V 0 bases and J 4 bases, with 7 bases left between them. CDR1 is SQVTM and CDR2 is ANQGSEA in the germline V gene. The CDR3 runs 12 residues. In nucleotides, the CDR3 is TGCAGCGTTGAAGACATTGCGTACGAGCAGTACTTC. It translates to CSVEDIAYEQYF.

This CDR3 reads CASGEAGGTEAFF. DNA for the CDR3: TGCGCCAGCGGAGAGGCGGGGGGCACTGAAGCTTTCTTT. The chain employs TRBV5-1 and TRBJ1-1, with D maybe TRBD1 (5 bases). V was shortened by 7 bases and J by 4 bases, with 14 bases between the two germline ends. Germline CDR1 is SGHRS and CDR2 is YFSETQ. The CDR3 is made up of 13 amino acids.

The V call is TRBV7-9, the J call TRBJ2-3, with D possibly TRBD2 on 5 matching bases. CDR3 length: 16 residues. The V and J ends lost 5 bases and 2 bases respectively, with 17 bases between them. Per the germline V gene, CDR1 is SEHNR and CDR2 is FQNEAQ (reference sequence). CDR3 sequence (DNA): TGTGCCAGCAGCCCTAACCGACTAACCCCCACAGATACGCAGTATTTT. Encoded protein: CASSPNRLTPTDTQYF. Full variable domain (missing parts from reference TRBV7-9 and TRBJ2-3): DTGVSQNPRHKITKRGQNVTFRCDPISEHNRLYWYRQTLGQGPEFLTYFQNEAQLEKSRLLSDRFSAERPKGSFSTLEIQRTEQGDSAMYLCASSPNRLTPTDTQYFGPGTRLTVL.

The CDR3 region is CASRGTGGSYGYTF. Written as DNA, the CDR3 is TGTGCCAGCAGGGGGACAGGGGGCAGCTATGGCTACACCTTC. This chain joins TRBV25-1 and TRBJ1-2; 12 positions match TRBD1. Germline trimming cut 6 bases from V and 4 bases from J; bases unmatched to any gene: 3. Germline V gives CDR1 MGHDK, CDR2 SYGVNS. This CDR3 has 14 residues.

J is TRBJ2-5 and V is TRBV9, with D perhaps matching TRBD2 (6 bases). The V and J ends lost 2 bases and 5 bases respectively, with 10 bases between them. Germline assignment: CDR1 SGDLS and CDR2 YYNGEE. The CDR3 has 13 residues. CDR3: CASSVQEGETQYF. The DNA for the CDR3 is TGTGCCAGCAGCGTGCAGGAGGGGGAGACCCAGTACTTC.

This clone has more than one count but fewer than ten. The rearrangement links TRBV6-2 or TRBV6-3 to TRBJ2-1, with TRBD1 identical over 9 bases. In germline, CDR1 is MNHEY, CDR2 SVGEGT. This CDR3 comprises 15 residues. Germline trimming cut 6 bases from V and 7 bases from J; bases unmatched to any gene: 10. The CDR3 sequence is CASSHRQGVWNEQFF. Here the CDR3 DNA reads TGTGCCAGCAGCCACCGACAGGGGGTTTGGAATGAGCAGTTCTTC.

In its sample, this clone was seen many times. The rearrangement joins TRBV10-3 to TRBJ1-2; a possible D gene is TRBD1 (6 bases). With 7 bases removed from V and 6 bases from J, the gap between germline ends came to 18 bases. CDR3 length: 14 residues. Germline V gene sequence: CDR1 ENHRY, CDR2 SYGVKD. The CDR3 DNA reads TGTGCCATCACCACGAACAGGGACGGTGATGGCTACACCTTC. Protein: CAITTNRDGDGYTF.

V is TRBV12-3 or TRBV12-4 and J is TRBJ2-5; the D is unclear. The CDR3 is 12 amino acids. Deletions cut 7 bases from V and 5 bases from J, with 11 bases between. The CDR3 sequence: CASTGPSETQYF. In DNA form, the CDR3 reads TGTGCCAGCACAGGCCCTTCGGAGACCCAGTACTTC.

CDR3 sequence reads: CASSPGTGGGYTF. DNA for the CDR3: TGTGCCAGCTCACCAGGGACAGGAGGCGGCTACACCTTC. V and J are TRBV18 and TRBJ1-2; 8 bases are shared with TRBD1. This CDR3 spans 13 amino acids. With V trimmed by 2 bases and J by 8 bases, 4 bases remained unmatched. The germline V gene has CDR1 KGHSH and CDR2 LQKENI.

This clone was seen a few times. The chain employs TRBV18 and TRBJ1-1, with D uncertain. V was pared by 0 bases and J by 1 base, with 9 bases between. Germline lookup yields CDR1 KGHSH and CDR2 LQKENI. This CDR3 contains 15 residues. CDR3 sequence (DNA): TGTGCCAGCTCACCACCTTACGCCGGGAACACTGAAGCTTTCTTT. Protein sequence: CASSPPYAGNTEAFF.

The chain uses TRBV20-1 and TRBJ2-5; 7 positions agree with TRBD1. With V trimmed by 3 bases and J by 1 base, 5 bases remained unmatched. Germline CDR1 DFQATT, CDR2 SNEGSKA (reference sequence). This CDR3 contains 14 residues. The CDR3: CSASDGTAQETQYF. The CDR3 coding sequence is TGCAGTGCTAGTGACGGGACAGCCCAAGAGACCCAGTACTTC.

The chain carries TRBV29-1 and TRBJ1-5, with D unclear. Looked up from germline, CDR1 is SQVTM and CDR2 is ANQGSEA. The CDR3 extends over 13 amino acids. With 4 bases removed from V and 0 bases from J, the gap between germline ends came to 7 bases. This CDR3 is CSVGDFSNQPQHF. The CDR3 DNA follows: TGCAGCGTTGGCGATTTTAGCAATCAGCCCCAGCATTTT.

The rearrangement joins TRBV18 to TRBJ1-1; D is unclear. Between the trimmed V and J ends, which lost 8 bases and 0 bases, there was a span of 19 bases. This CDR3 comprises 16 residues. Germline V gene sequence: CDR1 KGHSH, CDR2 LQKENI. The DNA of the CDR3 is TGTGCCAGCCGAGGCGGAGGGTCTATGATGAACACTGAAGCTTTCTTT. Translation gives CASRGGGSMMNTEAFF.

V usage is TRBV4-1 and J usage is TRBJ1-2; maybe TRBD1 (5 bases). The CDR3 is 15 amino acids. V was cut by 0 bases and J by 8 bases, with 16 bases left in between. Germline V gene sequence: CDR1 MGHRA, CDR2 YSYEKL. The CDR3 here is CASSQDIVAGKGYTF. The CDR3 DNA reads TGCGCCAGCAGCCAAGATATAGTGGCAGGGAAGGGCTACACCTTC.